This T cell receptor beta chain was retrieved from a study of CD8 T cells in ankylosing spondylitis. Findings and caveats of the study: A TCR beta motif of about 8 highly homologous variants seemed to mark ankylosing spondylitis blood.

V was pared by 2 bases and J by 7 bases, with 13 bases of the junction left unmatched. The CDR3 extends over 17 amino acids. Germline assignment: CDR1 MDHEN and CDR2 SYDVKM. TCRdb analysed the 5' RACE reads with MiXCR anew, one entry per CDR3 protein. This table has about 150,000 distinct CDR3 sequences, over 10% appearing once. Worth noting for this clonotype: What it binds is not known.

The chain employs TRBV28 and TRBJ2-1; TRBD1 agrees at 8 bases. The sample consisted of blood, either unsorted or a sorted T cell fraction (not recorded which). The origin of this receptor is a female donor with ankylosing spondylitis or in good health (not recorded which). CDR3: CASSLQGARKRLNEQFF. The CDR3 coding sequence is TGTGCCAGCAGTTTACAGGGGGCACGGAAACGGCTGAATGAGCAGTTCTTC.